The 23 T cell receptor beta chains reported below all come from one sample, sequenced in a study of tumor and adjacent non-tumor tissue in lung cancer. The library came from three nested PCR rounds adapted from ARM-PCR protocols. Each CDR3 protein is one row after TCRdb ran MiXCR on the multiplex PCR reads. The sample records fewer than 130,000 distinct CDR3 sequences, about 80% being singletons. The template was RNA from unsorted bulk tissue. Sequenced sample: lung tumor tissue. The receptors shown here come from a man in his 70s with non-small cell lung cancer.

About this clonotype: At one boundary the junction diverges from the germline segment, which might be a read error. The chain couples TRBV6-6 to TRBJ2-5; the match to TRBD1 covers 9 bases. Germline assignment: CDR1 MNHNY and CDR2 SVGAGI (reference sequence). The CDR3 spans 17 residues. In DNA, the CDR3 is TGTGGCAGCAGTTCTCCGGCCGGGACAGGGCTCGAACAGACCCATTACTTC. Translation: CGSSSPAGTGLEQTHYF.

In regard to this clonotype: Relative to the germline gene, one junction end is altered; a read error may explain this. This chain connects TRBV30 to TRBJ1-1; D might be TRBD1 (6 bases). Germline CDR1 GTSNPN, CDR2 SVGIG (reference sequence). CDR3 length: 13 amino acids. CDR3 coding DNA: TGTGCCTGTAGTGTAGGGGGGAACACTGAACCTTTCTTT. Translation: CACSVGGNTEPFF.

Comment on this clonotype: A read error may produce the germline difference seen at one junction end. The CDR3 sequence is CASSIRTQEFSGNTIYF. In nucleotides, the CDR3 is TGTGCAAGCAGCATCCGAACTCAGGAATTCTCTGGAAACACCATATATTTT. V is TRBV11-3 and J is TRBJ1-3; D remains unclear. In germline, CDR1 is SGHNT, CDR2 YENEEA. The CDR3 spans 17 residues.

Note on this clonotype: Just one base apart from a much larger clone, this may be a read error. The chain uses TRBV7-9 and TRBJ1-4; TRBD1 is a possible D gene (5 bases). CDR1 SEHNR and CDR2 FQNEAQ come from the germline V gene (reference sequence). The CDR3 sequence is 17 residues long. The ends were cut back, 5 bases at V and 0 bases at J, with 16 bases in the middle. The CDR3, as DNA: TGTGCCAGCAGCCCCTTTGTAGGGACTGCAACTAATGAAAAACTGTTTTTT. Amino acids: CASSPFVGTATNEKLFF.

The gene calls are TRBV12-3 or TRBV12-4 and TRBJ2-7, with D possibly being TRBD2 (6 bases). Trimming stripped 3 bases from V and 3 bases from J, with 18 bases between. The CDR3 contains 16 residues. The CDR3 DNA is TGTGCCAGCAGTTTTGATTGGGCGGGACTGTACTACGAGCAGTACTTC. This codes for CASSFDWAGLYYEQYF.

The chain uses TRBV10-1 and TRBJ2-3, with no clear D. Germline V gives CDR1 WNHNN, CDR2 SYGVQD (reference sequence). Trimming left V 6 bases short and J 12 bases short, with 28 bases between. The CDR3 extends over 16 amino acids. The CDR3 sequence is CASSEGNGPSTDIQYF. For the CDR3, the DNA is TGCGCCAGCAGCGAAGGGAACGGACCATCAACAGATATACAGTATTTT.

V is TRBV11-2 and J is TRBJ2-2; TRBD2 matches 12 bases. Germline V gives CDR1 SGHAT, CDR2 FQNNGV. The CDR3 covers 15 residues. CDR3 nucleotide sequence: TGTATCAGCACCCCCCTAGCGGGGGGGACCGGGGAGCTGTTTTTT. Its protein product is CISTPLAGGTGELFF.

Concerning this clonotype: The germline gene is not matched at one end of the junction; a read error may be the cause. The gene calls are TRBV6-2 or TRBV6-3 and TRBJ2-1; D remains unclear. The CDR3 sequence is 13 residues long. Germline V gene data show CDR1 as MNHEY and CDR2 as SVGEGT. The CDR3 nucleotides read TGTGTCAGCAGTTGGCGGCCAGAGAATGAGCAGTTATTC. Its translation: CVSSWRPENEQLF.

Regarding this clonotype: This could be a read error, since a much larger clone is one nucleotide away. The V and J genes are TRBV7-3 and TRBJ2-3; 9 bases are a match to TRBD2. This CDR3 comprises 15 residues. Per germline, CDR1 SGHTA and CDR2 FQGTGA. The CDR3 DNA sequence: TGTACCAGCAGCTTAAACCTAGCGGGGTCAAATACGCAGTATTTT. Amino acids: CTSSLNLAGSNTQYF. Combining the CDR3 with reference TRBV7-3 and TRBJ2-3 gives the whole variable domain GAGVSQTPSNKVTEKGKYVELRCDPISGHTALYWYRQSLGQGPEFLIYFQGTGAADDSGLPNDRFFAVRPEGSVSTLKIQRTERGDSAVYLCTSSLNLAGSNTQYFGPGTRLTVL.

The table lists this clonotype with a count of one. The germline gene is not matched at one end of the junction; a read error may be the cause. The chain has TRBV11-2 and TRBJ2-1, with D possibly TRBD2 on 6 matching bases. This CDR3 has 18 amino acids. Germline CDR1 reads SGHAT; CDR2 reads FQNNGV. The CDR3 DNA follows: TGTGCCATCAGCTTACATGTGCGGGACTGGGCCTCCCACAATGAGCACTTCTTC. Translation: CAISLHVRDWASHNEHFF.

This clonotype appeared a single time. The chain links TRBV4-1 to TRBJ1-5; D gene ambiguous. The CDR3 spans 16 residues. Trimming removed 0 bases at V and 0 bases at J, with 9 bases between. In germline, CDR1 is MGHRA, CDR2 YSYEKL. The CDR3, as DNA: TGCGCCAGCAGCCAAGACCGGGTAGGTAGCAATCAGCCCCAGCATTTT. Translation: CASSQDRVGSNQPQHF.

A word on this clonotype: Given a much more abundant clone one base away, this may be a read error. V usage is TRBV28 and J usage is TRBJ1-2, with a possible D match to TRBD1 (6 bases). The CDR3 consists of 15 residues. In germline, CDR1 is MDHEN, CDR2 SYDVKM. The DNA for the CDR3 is TGTGCCAGCAGTTTATTCGGTCGTCAGGGGACTGGCTACATCTTC. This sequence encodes CASSLFGRQGTGYIF.

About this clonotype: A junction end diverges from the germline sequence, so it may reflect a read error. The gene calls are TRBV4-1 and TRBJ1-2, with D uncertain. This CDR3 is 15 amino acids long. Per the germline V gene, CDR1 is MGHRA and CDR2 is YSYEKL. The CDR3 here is CDSNQDVQSFEGYTF. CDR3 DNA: TGCGACAGCAACCAAGATGTGCAGTCTTTTGAAGGCTACACCTTC.

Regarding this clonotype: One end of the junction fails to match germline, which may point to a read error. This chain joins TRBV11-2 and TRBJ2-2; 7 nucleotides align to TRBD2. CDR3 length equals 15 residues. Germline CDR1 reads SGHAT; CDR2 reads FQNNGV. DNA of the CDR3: TGTGCCGGCAGCCCCCTAGCGGAGGGGACCGGGGAGCTATTTTTT. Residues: CAGSPLAEGTGELFF.

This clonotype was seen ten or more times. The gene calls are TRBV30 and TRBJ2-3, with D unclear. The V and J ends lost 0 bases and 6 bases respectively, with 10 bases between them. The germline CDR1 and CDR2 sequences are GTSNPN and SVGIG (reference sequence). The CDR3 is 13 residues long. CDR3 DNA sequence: TGTGCCTGGAGTGTACTCTTTAGGGATACGCAGTATTTT. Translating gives CAWSVLFRDTQYF.

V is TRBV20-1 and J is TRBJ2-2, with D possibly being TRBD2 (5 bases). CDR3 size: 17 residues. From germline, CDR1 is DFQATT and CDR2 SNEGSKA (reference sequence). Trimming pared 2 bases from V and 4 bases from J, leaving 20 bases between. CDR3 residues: CSARCGSSGVGTGELFF. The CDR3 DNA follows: TGCAGTGCTAGATGTGGGAGTTCAGGAGTGGGCACCGGGGAGCTGTTTTTT.

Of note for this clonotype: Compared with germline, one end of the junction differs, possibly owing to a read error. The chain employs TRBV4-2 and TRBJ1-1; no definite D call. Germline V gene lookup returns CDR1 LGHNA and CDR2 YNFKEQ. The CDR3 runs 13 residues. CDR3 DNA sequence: TGTGCCAGCAGTCGGAGAGATTTTATAGAAGATTTCTTT. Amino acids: CASSRRDFIEDFF.

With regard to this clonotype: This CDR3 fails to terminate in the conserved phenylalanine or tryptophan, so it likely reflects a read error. CDR3 protein: CASSYPMTVGHHDTQYY. CDR3 in DNA: TGTGCTAGCAGTTACCCGATGACAGTAGGCCACCATGATACGCAGTATTAT. The chain employs TRBV6-2 or TRBV6-3 and TRBJ2-3; weak D call: TRBD1 (5 bases). Germline V gene sequence: CDR1 MNHEY, CDR2 SVGEGT. The CDR3 length is 17 residues.

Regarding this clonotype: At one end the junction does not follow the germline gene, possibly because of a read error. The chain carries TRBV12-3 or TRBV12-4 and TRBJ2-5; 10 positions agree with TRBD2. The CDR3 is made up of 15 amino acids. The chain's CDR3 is CASSGLAGVMQTQYF. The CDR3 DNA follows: TGTGCCAGCAGCGGGCTAGCGGGAGTGATGCAGACCCAATACTTC.

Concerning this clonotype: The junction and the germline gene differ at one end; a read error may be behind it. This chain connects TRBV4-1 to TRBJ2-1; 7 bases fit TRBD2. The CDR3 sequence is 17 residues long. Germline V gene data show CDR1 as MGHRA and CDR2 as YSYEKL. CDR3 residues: CASSQPTGGRVNNEQFF. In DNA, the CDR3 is TGCGCCAGTAGCCAACCTACAGGCGGGAGAGTCAACAATGAGCAGTTCTTC.

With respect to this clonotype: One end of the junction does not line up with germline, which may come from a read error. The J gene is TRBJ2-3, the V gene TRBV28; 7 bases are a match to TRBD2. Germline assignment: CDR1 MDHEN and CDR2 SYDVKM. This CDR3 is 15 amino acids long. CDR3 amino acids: CASSPLVGGLDRQYF. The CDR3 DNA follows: TGTGCCAGCAGTCCCCTGGTGGGAGGGTTAGATAGGCAGTATTTT.

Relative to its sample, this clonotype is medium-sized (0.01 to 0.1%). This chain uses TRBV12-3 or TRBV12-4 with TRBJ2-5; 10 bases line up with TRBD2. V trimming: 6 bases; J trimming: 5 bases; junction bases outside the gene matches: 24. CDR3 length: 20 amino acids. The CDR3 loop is CASRKSDHPTSGLPQETQYF. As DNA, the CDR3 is TGTGCCAGCAGAAAAAGCGACCACCCGACTAGCGGGCTTCCCCAGGAGACCCAGTACTTC.

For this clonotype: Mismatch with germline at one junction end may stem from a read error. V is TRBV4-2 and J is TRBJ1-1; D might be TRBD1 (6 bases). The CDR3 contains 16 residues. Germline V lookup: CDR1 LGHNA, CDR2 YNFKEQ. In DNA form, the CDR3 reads TGTGCCAGTAGCCAAGCCGACGGGACATGGGGCACTGAAGCTTTCTTT. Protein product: CASSQADGTWGTEAFF.